This TCR beta chain was obtained from a study of blood T cell repertoires in COVID-19. Trimming removed 9 bases from V and 0 bases from J, with 11 bases in between. This CDR3 has 13 amino acids. Original processing methods: How many nucleated cells were present was estimated from reference gene primer amplification. Sequencing used immunoSEQ multiplex PCR; TCRdb keeps in-frame clones, though not all of them. That table is the source of V, J and clone size, and D and trimming were worked out from the DNA. The repertoire holds roughly 18,000 clones, about 88% seen once, with about a sixth in the top ten.

Sequencing was performed on peripheral blood. This receptor was taken from a man aged 65 to 85 with acute or convalescent COVID-19. The genes are TRBV12-3 or TRBV12-4 and TRBJ1-1, with D perhaps TRBD1 (6 bases). CDR3: CASATGMNTEAFF. DNA of the CDR3: TGTGCCAGTGCGACAGGCATGAACACTGAAGCTTTCTTT.